The TCR beta chain under discussion was sequenced for a study of OX40 agonist ivuxolimab in advanced cancers. Points from the study as a whole: It was also the case that some nonresponders had low normalized T-cell clonal expansion.

To note about this clone: The antigen is not known.

This CDR3 is 15 amino acids long. Germline V CDR1 and CDR2: SGHNT, YENEEA. Between the trimmed V and J ends, which lost 4 bases and 0 bases, there was a span of 7 bases. Repertoires were generated with immunoSEQ multiplex PCR, while TCRdb's copy carries only in-frame clones and drops some. The sample includes 62,000 or so clones, less than 95% seen only once; the top ten take approximately 5.2%. The chain is built from TRBV11-3 and TRBJ2-6; D is perhaps TRBD2 (6 bases). The sample in question was CD4+ or CD8+ T cells sorted from blood, obtained in a trial of the OX40 agonist ivuxolimab. The receptor's source is an adult with an advanced solid tumor such as melanoma, head and neck, liver or kidney cancer. Here the CDR3 reads CASSYGGSGANVLTF. The CDR3, as DNA: TGTGCCAGCAGCTACGGGGGCTCTGGGGCCAACGTCCTGACTTTC.